Each of the 25 T cell receptor beta chains below was sequenced from the same sample in a study of blood T cell repertoires in COVID-19. Repertoires were generated with immunoSEQ multiplex PCR, while TCRdb's copy carries only in-frame clones and drops some. The repertoire consists of under 250,000 clones, with roughly 82% occurring once and the leading ten covering over 3.5%. Sequences were obtained from peripheral blood. The receptors here all came from a woman between 65 and 79 years old with acute or convalescent COVID-19.

Comments on this clone: The same CDR3 can be traced to other DNA sequences in this sample. The chain uses TRBV5-1 and TRBJ2-3; TRBD2 agrees at 11 bases. Trimming at V came to 5 bases and at J to 1 base, leaving 0 bases not matched to a gene. The CDR3 contains 14 residues. The V gene's germline CDR1 is SGHRS and CDR2 YFSETQ. The CDR3, as DNA: TGCGCCAGCAGACTAGCGGGAGGCACAGATACGCAGTATTTT. Amino acid sequence: CASRLAGGTDTQYF. The variable domain in full, completed from reference TRBV5-1 and TRBJ2-3, reads KAGVTQTPRYLIKTRGQQVTLSCSPISGHRSVSWYQQTPGQGLQFLFEYFSETQRNKGNFPGRFSGRQFSNSRSEMNVSTLELGDSALYLCASRLAGGTDTQYFGPGTRLTVL.

The chain is built from TRBV10-1 and TRBJ1-1; D remains ambiguous. Germline CDR1 is WNHNN and CDR2 is SYGVQD (reference sequence). This CDR3 has 15 amino acids. The V end was cut by 3 bases, the J end by 0 bases, with 11 bases between. CDR3 loop: CASSDARRMNTEAFF. CDR3 sequence (DNA): TGCGCCAGCAGTGACGCGCGGAGAATGAACACTGAAGCTTTCTTT.

Only a few counts were recorded for this clone. This chain links TRBV9 with TRBJ1-1, with D tentatively TRBD1 (5 bases). V lost 3 bases, J lost 0 bases, and 12 bases lay in between. The CDR3 sequence is 15 residues long. Germline-derived CDR1 and CDR2 are SGDLS and YYNGEE. CDR3 loop: CASSAPRGVNTEAFF. In DNA form, the CDR3 reads TGTGCCAGCAGCGCCCCCCGGGGGGTGAACACTGAAGCTTTCTTT.

This clone came up a few times. The chain has TRBV24-1 and TRBJ2-5; 11 bases fit TRBD1. CDR1 is KGHDR, CDR2 SFDVKD, per germline. V shed 3 bases and J 5 bases; nucleotides not matched to a gene: 7. CDR3 length: 16 residues. The CDR3 is CATSDAGQGARETQYF. The CDR3 DNA follows: TGTGCCACCAGTGATGCCGGACAGGGGGCCCGCGAGACCCAGTACTTC.

J is TRBJ2-5 and V is TRBV5-1, with D perhaps matching TRBD1 (6 bases). The ends were cut back, 0 bases at V and 5 bases at J, with 14 bases in the middle. Germline loops: CDR1 SGHRS, CDR2 YFSETQ. This CDR3 spans 15 amino acids. Here the CDR3 reads CASSLALGQGETQYF. Here the CDR3 DNA reads TGCGCCAGCAGCTTGGCCCTCGGCCAGGGGGAGACCCAGTACTTC.

The V call is TRBV30, the J call TRBJ1-6, with 9 bases that match TRBD1. This CDR3 region has 13 residues. The trim removed 3 bases at V and 9 bases at J, leaving 3 bases unmatched. The germline gives CDR1 GTSNPN, CDR2 SVGIG (reference sequence). CDR3 residues: CAWRGQGISPLHF. In DNA, the CDR3 is TGTGCCTGGAGGGGACAGGGCATTTCACCCCTCCACTTT.

The gene calls are TRBV5-1 and TRBJ1-3; TRBD1 agrees at 7 bases. Germline CDR1 SGHRS, CDR2 YFSETQ. This CDR3 contains 15 residues. The ends lost 4 bases at V and 0 bases at J; junction bases unmatched: 4. The CDR3 region is CASSRDSSSGNTIYF. In nucleotides, the CDR3 is TGCGCCAGCAGCCGGGACAGCAGCTCTGGAAACACCATATATTTT. Drawing the rest from reference TRBV5-1 and TRBJ1-3, the complete variable domain is KAGVTQTPRYLIKTRGQQVTLSCSPISGHRSVSWYQQTPGQGLQFLFEYFSETQRNKGNFPGRFSGRQFSNSRSEMNVSTLELGDSALYLCASSRDSSSGNTIYFGEGSWLTVV.

V is TRBV10-3 and J is TRBJ1-2; TRBD1 might be the D (5 bases). Looked up from germline, CDR1 is ENHRY and CDR2 is SYGVKD. Trimming removed 0 bases from V and 0 bases from J, with 8 bases in between. The CDR3 consists of 15 residues. CDR3 loop: CAISESGGSNYGYTF. The DNA of the CDR3 is TGTGCCATCAGTGAGTCGGGGGGTTCTAACTATGGCTACACCTTC.

This chain links TRBV5-1 with TRBJ1-1, with 7 bases identical to TRBD1. J was trimmed by 0 bases and V by 4 bases; bases with no gene match: 3. The germline gives CDR1 SGHRS, CDR2 YFSETQ. The CDR3 extends over 14 amino acids. The CDR3 loop reads CASSKQGMNTEAFF. CDR3 nucleotide sequence: TGCGCCAGCAGCAAACAGGGGATGAACACTGAAGCTTTCTTT.

The chain is built from TRBV5-1 and TRBJ2-2, with 8 bases that match TRBD1. CDR1 and CDR2 from the germline V gene are SGHRS and YFSETQ. V was clipped by 4 bases and J by 7 bases; unmatched bases: 9. This CDR3 has 15 amino acids. CDR3 amino acids: CASSHGQGLSGELFF. The CDR3 DNA reads as TGCGCCAGCAGCCACGGACAGGGTTTGAGCGGGGAGCTGTTTTTT.

The chain uses TRBV6-2 or TRBV6-3 and TRBJ1-2; 9 bases agree with TRBD1. The V segment lost 5 bases and the J segment 4 bases; nucleotides outside the gene matches: 8. The CDR3 is made up of 15 amino acids. Looked up from germline, CDR1 is MNHEY and CDR2 is SVGEGT. CDR3 in amino acids: CASSPTGGVPYGYTF. CDR3 in DNA: TGTGCCAGCAGTCCAACAGGGGGCGTCCCCTATGGCTACACCTTC.

This clone appeared once. The chain carries TRBV10-3 and TRBJ1-2; TRBD1 matches at 7 bases. V lost 2 bases and J lost 0; bases outside the gene matches: 3. This CDR3 spans 15 amino acids. The germline V gene has CDR1 ENHRY and CDR2 SYGVKD. The CDR3 loop reads CAISEGQVANYGYTF. CDR3 nucleotides: TGTGCCATCAGTGAGGGACAGGTTGCTAACTATGGCTACACCTTC.

V is TRBV23-1 and J is TRBJ2-5, with TRBD2 matching over 9 bases. TRBV23-1 is an open reading frame whose function is uncertain. The CDR3 runs 18 residues. V lost 4 bases, J lost 2 bases, and 14 bases stayed unmatched. CDR3 protein: CASSLTLPAGGPQETQYF. The CDR3 bases are TGCGCCAGCAGTCTGACACTACCAGCGGGGGGCCCACAAGAGACCCAGTACTTC.

The J gene is TRBJ2-1, the V gene TRBV29-1; TRBD1 agrees at 12 bases. CDR3 length: 12 residues. CDR1 and CDR2 (germline): SQVTM, ANQGSEA. The CDR3 DNA follows: TGCAGGGGACAGGGGGCGCGGAATGAGCAGTTCTTC. Its translation is CRGQGARNEQFF.

This chain uses TRBV7-8 with TRBJ1-2; 7 nucleotides align to TRBD1. Germline V gene sequence: CDR1 SGHVS, CDR2 FQNEAQ. Trimming cost V 3 bases and J 6 bases; bases outside gene matches: 13. The CDR3 runs 16 residues. The DNA of the CDR3 is TGTGCCAGCAGCTTGAAACACAATACAGGGGCCCATGGCTACACCTTC. Its protein is CASSLKHNTGAHGYTF.

The chain has TRBV9 and TRBJ2-2; 9 nucleotides match TRBD2. J was trimmed by 3 bases and V by 0 bases; bases with no gene match: 3. Germline V gene lookup returns CDR1 SGDLS and CDR2 YYNGEE. The CDR3 has 16 amino acids. The DNA for the CDR3 is TGTGCCAGCAGCGTAGGACTAGCGGACTACACCGGGGAGCTGTTTTTT. Its translation: CASSVGLADYTGELFF.

This clone was found a few times. The V gene is TRBV5-4, the J gene TRBJ1-1; tentative D call: TRBD1 (6 bases). CDR3 size: 15 residues. V lost 0 bases, J lost 4 bases, and 13 bases lay in between. Germline assignment: CDR1 SGHNT and CDR2 YYREEE (reference sequence). The CDR3 here is CASSLAWRGGTEAFF. DNA for the CDR3: TGTGCCAGCAGCTTGGCGTGGAGGGGGGGCACTGAAGCTTTCTTT.

V gene TRBV7-2 combines with J gene TRBJ2-1, with 12 positions matching TRBD2. J lost 7 bases, V lost 0 bases, and 1 base had no gene match. Germline loops: CDR1 SGHTA, CDR2 FQGNSA. The CDR3 consists of 15 residues. DNA of the CDR3: TGTGCCAGCAGCTTAGCCCTAGCGGGGGGGAATGAGCAGTTCTTC. It encodes CASSLALAGGNEQFF.

The chain combines TRBV30 with TRBJ2-1; perhaps TRBD1 as D (6 bases). V was cut by 0 bases and J by 9 bases, with 15 bases left in between. This CDR3 is built from 14 residues. CDR1 and CDR2 from the germline V gene are GTSNPN and SVGIG (reference sequence). CDR3 region: CAWSVRAGDGEQFF. CDR3 nucleotide sequence: TGTGCCTGGAGTGTCCGAGCAGGGGACGGTGAGCAGTTCTTC.

This chain joins TRBV6-5 and TRBJ1-3; D is undetermined. V was pared by 0 bases and J by 4 bases, with 10 bases between. This CDR3 has 15 residues. CDR1 is MNHEY, CDR2 SVGAGI, per germline. The CDR3 DNA is TGTGCCAGCAGTTACTCGAGAGGAAGAGGAAACACCATATATTTT. It encodes CASSYSRGRGNTIYF.

The gene calls are TRBV27 and TRBJ1-2, with a tentative D call TRBD1 (6 bases). Looked up from germline, CDR1 is MNHEY and CDR2 is SMNVEV (reference sequence). Between the trimmed V and J ends, which lost 9 bases and 0 bases, there was a span of 20 bases. The CDR3 sequence is 16 residues long. The DNA of the CDR3 is TGTGCCAGTAATGTGTCCGGGACAACTTCTAACTATGGCTACACCTTC. Its translation is CASNVSGTTSNYGYTF.

This clone was detected only a few times. This chain joins TRBV6-2 or TRBV6-3 and TRBJ2-2; D is undetermined. Trimming pared 3 bases from V and 3 bases from J, leaving 5 bases between. Germline-derived CDR1 and CDR2 are MNHEY and SVGEGT. There are 13 residues in the CDR3. The CDR3 DNA sequence: TGTGCCAGCAGTTATCGAGACACCGGGGAGCTGTTTTTT. Protein product: CASSYRDTGELFF.

V usage is TRBV14 and J usage is TRBJ2-3; 7 nucleotides align to TRBD1. The trim removed 3 bases at V and 2 bases at J, leaving 5 bases unmatched. CDR3 length equals 15 residues. Germline V gives CDR1 SGHDN, CDR2 FVKESK. In DNA form, the CDR3 reads TGTGCCAGCAGCCACCGACAGGGATACACAGATACGCAGTATTTT. Encoded protein: CASSHRQGYTDTQYF.

As for this clone: The same CDR3 is also encoded by other DNA sequences in this sample. The chain joins TRBV7-2 to TRBJ2-7; possible D gene TRBD2, 5 bases. The germline V gene encodes CDR1 SGHTA and CDR2 FQGNSA. With 5 bases removed from V and 4 bases from J, the gap between germline ends came to 6 bases. CDR3 size: 11 residues. The CDR3 is CASSPGYEQYF. In DNA, the CDR3 is TGTGCCAGCAGCCCGGGGTACGAGCAGTACTTC.

The rearrangement links TRBV9 to TRBJ1-2; D unresolved. V gave up 4 bases and J gave up 3 bases, with 10 bases separating them. Germline CDR1 and CDR2: SGDLS and YYNGEE. There are 13 residues in the CDR3. In DNA, the CDR3 is TGTGCCAGCAGCTCCACAGTAGACTATGGCTACACCTTC. The encoded protein is CASSSTVDYGYTF.